Here is one TCR beta chain with its context. The data were taken from a study of blood T cell repertoires in COVID-19. Study context: The United States, Italy and Spain were the sources of the acute and convalescent COVID-19 samples. PBMCs, B-cell-depleted T cells, or T cells were the source of the cDNA or gDNA that made up the material.

In the source study's methods: From reference gene primer amplification, estimates of nucleated cell counts were derived. Produced via immunoSEQ multiplex PCR; TCRdb's table is partial and in-frame only. The V and J calls and clone size come from that table; D and trimming were worked out from the DNA. The sample consists of approximately 70,000 clones, approximately 93% of them appearing once. The CDR3 is 18 residues long. Germline values: CDR1 LNHDA, CDR2 SQIVND (reference sequence). The V end was cut by 0 bases, the J end by 3 bases, with 18 bases between. Patients from Seattle were sampled longitudinally, starting during active infection.

The receptor comes from a man between 45 and 60 years old with COVID-19, enrolled during active disease. The specimen sequenced was peripheral blood. The chain links TRBV19 to TRBJ1-5; a weak D match, TRBD1 (6 bases). The chain's CDR3 is CASSIDPPGGLNNQPQHF. CDR3 coding DNA: TGTGCCAGTAGTATAGACCCCCCCGGGGGGCTTAACAATCAGCCCCAGCATTTT.